This section outlines one T cell receptor (beta chain) sequence together with its context. Its antigen target is currently unknown. No quality values exist for individual bases; no much larger clone is one base distant. This entry belongs to a study of shared clonotypes between healthy human individuals (dated by TCRdb to about 2020). Study-wide context: The cohort comprised two women and a few men aged 18 to 49 years. For each donor, CD4 naive and CD4 memory were each run on three plates, CD8 naive on two plates, and CD8 memory on one plate. To estimate repertoire size and how much clonotype sharing occurs between individuals, the study deeply sequenced the blood TCR repertoires of roughly 5 healthy adults. Libraries were prepared and TCR repertoires were sequenced by different laboratories using diverse techniques, in order to increase sequencing depth and limit assay-specific biases. Per donor, leukapheresis produced somewhere between about 0.9 and 9 billion PBMCs.

Results and caveats for the whole study, not just this receptor: Estimated clonotype richness was generally larger for naive than for memory subsets. When a handful of donors were compared, the shared fraction of clonotypes was about 5.2% for naive CD4, 3% to 4% for naive CD8, more than 2% for memory CD4, and around 0.4% for memory CD8. Pairwise subsampling indicated that sequencing depth was expected to affect the degree of clonotype sharing among donors. Clonotypes shared by all four sorted-subset donors showed higher generation probabilities than non-shared clonotypes. Even with the large sequencing depth, rarefaction of the sorted-subset datasets indicated that sequencing was incomplete. Sampling was limited to blood, and TCR repertoires in tissue likely differ from TCR repertoires in blood. The small number of donors limited the genetic and exposure-history diversity represented.

Based on the germline V gene (reference sequence), the CDR1 and CDR2 sequences are WNHNN and SYGVQD. Including the terminal cysteine and phenylalanine, the CDR3 comprises 14 residues. Of the read, only the CDR3 DNA is kept; its 42 bases are in frame from base 1. V loses 6 bases, J loses 6 bases, and the germline ends lie 14 bases apart. Donors were healthy HIV-negative adults with no recently reported acute infections or vaccinations. Every donor was a Caucasian adult residing in Nashville, Tennessee, USA. CD4+ T cells were enriched through magnetic negative selection, after which naive cells were positively selected on CD45RA and the remaining negative fraction served as the memory subset. Blood was collected by leukapheresis, and PBMCs were isolated by Ficoll-Histopaque density gradient centrifugation and then cryopreserved in liquid nitrogen vapor phase. Purity and quantity of every magnetically sorted T cell population were checked by analytical flow cytometry. From each sorted fraction, genomic DNA was isolated and quantified by UV absorbance on a Nanodrop 2000c.

TCR CDR3 regions were amplified from genomic DNA by multiplex PCR using the deep immunoSEQ assay. Extracted genomic DNA from each cell subset was spread evenly across all wells of several immunoSEQ 96-well plates, with each plate serving as a replicate. Each replicate PCR for sorted subsets received roughly 0.2 ug genomic DNA, equal to about 30,000 T cell genomes. Purified libraries were measured with a Qubit 3.0 fluorometer, size-checked on a Bioanalyzer 2100, and measured again with the KAPA Library Quantification kit. Every immunoSEQ 96-well plate was sequenced on a dedicated single-read 150-cycle Illumina NextSeq 550 flow cell. The published analysis was carried out like this. The immunoSEQ output contained only junctional sequences without quality scores, so filtering could not match that applied to full-length reads. To assign V/J genes and CDR3, sequences were annotated against IMGT germline references using PyIR, a Python wrapper for IgBLAST v1.9. Any read was removed if the V/J assignment was weak (E-value above 1e-6), the CDR3 was missing, or the read contained stop codons, out-of-frame junctions, or ambiguous translated residues. A V3J clonotype was defined by an identical inferred V gene, J gene, and CDR3 amino acid sequence. Percentage overlap between repertoires was calculated by dividing the number of shared unique clonotypes by the size of the smaller repertoire. RTK rarefaction, the Chao1 estimator, and Recon v2.1 estimates of unobserved clonotypes were used to assess repertoire richness. Generation probabilities were computed with OLGA for all TCRbeta clonotypes obtained by the gDNA method from several donors. Sourced from immuneACCESS, this table was stored by TCRdb with only in-frame sequences that have V and J called. A share of the clones is absent; for the studies checked, an unresolved V gene accounts for under half, and the remainder has no known explanation. That table is the source of V, J and clone size, and D and trimming were worked out from the DNA. This sample lists roughly 2.5 million clones; just over 90% were detected once. The ten largest account for about 0.13% of the sample.

Sequenced input: naive CD4+ T cells sorted from blood. Explained via the paper, the cell subset or site label denotes: CD45RA+ positively selected. This receptor was identified in a man between 18 and 29 years old in good health. The rearranged segments are TRBV10-1 and TRBJ2-2, with TRBD2 tentatively as D gene (6 bases match). The nucleotide sequence is given as TGCGCCAGCAGCCTGGCTTCGGGGGCCGGGGAGCTGTTTTTT. Its translation reads: CASSLASGAGELFF.